These 11 T cell receptor beta chains were all obtained from the same sample, sequenced in a study of long-term antiretroviral therapy in people with HIV. The libraries were made with immunoSEQ v3.0 at survey level. The assay was immunoSEQ multiplex PCR, and TCRdb's table has in-frame clones only and misses some. Of 20,000 to 30,000 clones in the sample, approximately 86% were seen once. Sequenced here: unsorted PBMCs, sampled 1.9 years after starting antiretroviral therapy. The receptors come from a woman under 40 with HIV.

The genes are TRBV6-1 and TRBJ1-2, with 12 nucleotides matching TRBD1. CDR1 is MNHNS, CDR2 SASEGT, per germline. CDR3 length: 17 amino acids. V lost 2 bases, J lost 6 bases, and 10 bases stayed unmatched. The CDR3 nucleotides read TGTGCCAGCAGTGAAAATTTAGGTTGGGACAGGGGGCATGGCTACACCTTC. Translating it yields CASSENLGWDRGHGYTF.

The V call is TRBV5-4, the J call TRBJ2-2; a possible D gene is TRBD1 (5 bases). Germline values: CDR1 SGHNT, CDR2 YYREEE (reference sequence). This CDR3 region has 14 residues. Trimming took off 4 bases at V and 4 bases at J, with 11 bases between the two ends. The CDR3: CASSTDIGTGELFF. The CDR3 coding sequence is TGTGCCAGCAGCACGGACATTGGCACCGGGGAGCTGTTTTTT.

The chain is built from TRBV12-5 and TRBJ2-3, with D possibly matching TRBD2 (5 bases). The CDR3 sequence is 14 residues long. Germline assignment: CDR1 LGHNT and CDR2 FRNRAP. Trimming took off 9 bases at V and 0 bases at J, with 13 bases between the two ends. CDR3 nucleotide sequence: TGTGCTAGCCTAGTAGCGTTAAGCACAGATACGCAGTATTTT. This translates into CASLVALSTDTQYF. The full variable domain, with the rest looked up from reference TRBV12-5 and TRBJ2-3, is DARVTQTPRHKVTEMGQEVTMRCQPILGHNTVFWYRQTMMQGLELLAYFRNRAPLDDSGMPKDRFSAEMPDATLATLKIQPSEPRDSAVYFCASLVALSTDTQYFGPGTRLTVL.

The chain links TRBV5-6 to TRBJ1-4; perhaps TRBD1 as D (6 bases). CDR1 SGHDT and CDR2 YYEEEE come from the germline V gene. This CDR3 spans 15 amino acids. Trimming left V 3 bases short and J 5 bases short, with 14 bases between. CDR3 amino acids: CASSSWRGGNEKLFF. In DNA form, the CDR3 reads TGTGCCAGCAGCTCCTGGAGGGGGGGGAATGAAAAACTGTTTTTT.

The genes are TRBV7-8 and TRBJ2-2; D unresolved. Germline V CDR1 and CDR2: SGHVS, FQNEAQ. The CDR3 is 19 residues long. Trimming removed 2 bases at V and 2 bases at J, with 21 bases between. CDR3 amino acids: CASSLNRGPGTLNTGELFF. The CDR3 nucleotides read TGTGCCAGCAGCTTAAATCGAGGCCCGGGCACTTTAAACACCGGGGAGCTGTTTTTT.

The chain carries TRBV6-1 and TRBJ1-1; D remains ambiguous. The CDR3 is 14 residues long. The germline CDR1 and CDR2 sequences are MNHNS and SASEGT. Trimming stripped 4 bases from V and 6 bases from J, with 15 bases between. The CDR3: CASSGRLISPEAFF. CDR3 coding DNA: TGTGCCAGCAGTGGACGACTGATCTCTCCTGAAGCTTTCTTT.

J is TRBJ2-1 and V is TRBV30; perhaps TRBD2 as D (5 bases). CDR1 is GTSNPN and CDR2 is SVGIG in the germline V gene (reference sequence). The CDR3 spans 13 residues. Deletions cut 5 bases from V and 7 bases from J, with 15 bases between. In DNA form, the CDR3 reads TGTGCCTGGCGACGGTCGGGGTGGAATGAGCAGTTCTTC. It yields the protein CAWRRSGWNEQFF.

The rearrangement links TRBV15 to TRBJ2-4; 8 nucleotides agree with TRBD1. V shed 7 bases, J shed 0 bases, and the junction held 2 bases outside the gene matches. This CDR3 contains 14 residues. Germline values: CDR1 LNHNV, CDR2 YYDKDF (reference sequence). CDR3 amino acids: CATIDRGAKNIQYF. The CDR3, as DNA: TGTGCCACCATAGACAGGGGAGCCAAAAACATTCAGTACTTC.

The chain is built from TRBV13 and TRBJ2-7; the D call may be TRBD1 or TRBD2 (5 bases each). Germline CDR1 is PRHDT and CDR2 is FYEKMQ (reference sequence). The ends were cut back, 5 bases at V and 2 bases at J, with 13 bases in the middle. The CDR3 spans 14 residues. The CDR3 spells CASSPRDRTYEQYF. CDR3 bases: TGTGCCAGCAGCCCTCGGGACCGAACCTACGAGCAGTACTTC.

The CDR3 loop reads CASSLEARLSYEQYF. The DNA of the CDR3 is TGCGCCAGCAGCTTGGAGGCACGGCTCTCCTACGAGCAGTACTTC. This sequence joins TRBV5-1 and TRBJ2-7; D unresolved. Trimming pared 0 bases from V and 0 bases from J, leaving 10 bases between. The CDR3 runs 15 residues. The germline gives CDR1 SGHRS, CDR2 YFSETQ.

The table lists this clone with a count of one. This chain connects TRBV30 to TRBJ1-2; possible D gene TRBD1, 6 bases. Looked up from germline, CDR1 is GTSNPN and CDR2 is SVGIG (reference sequence). With 3 bases removed from V and 1 base from J, the gap between germline ends came to 18 bases. CDR3 length: 16 amino acids. CDR3 nucleotides: TGTGCCTGGAGGGAGAGGACAGTAACTCATAACTATGGCTACACCTTC. Protein sequence: CAWRERTVTHNYGYTF.